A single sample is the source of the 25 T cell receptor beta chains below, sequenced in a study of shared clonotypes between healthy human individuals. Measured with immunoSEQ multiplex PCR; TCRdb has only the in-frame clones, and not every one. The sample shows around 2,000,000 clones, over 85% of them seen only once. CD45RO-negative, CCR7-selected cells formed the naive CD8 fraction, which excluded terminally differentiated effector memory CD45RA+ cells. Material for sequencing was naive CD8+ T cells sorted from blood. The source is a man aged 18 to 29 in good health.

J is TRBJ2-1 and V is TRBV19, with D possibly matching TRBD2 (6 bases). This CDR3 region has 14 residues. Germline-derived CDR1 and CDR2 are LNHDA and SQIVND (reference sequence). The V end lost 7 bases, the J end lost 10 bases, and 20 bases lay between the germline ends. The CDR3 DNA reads TGTGCCAGTAATGTGGGGGGAGCCCAACGAGAGCAGTTCTTC. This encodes CASNVGGAQREQFF.

CDR3 protein: CASSFSRQGEIEQYF. The DNA of the CDR3 is TGTGCCAGCAGTTTCAGTCGTCAGGGAGAAATCGAGCAGTACTTC. The chain couples TRBV28 to TRBJ2-7; D may correspond to TRBD1 or TRBD2 (5 bases each). The germline CDR1 and CDR2 sequences are MDHEN and SYDVKM. The CDR3 consists of 15 residues. Between the trimmed V and J ends, which lost 3 bases and 6 bases, there was a span of 18 bases.

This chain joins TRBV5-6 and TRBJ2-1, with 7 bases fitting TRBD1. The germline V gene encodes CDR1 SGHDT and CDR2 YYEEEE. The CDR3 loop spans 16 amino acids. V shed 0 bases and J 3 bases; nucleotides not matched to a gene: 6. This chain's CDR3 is CASSLALTGIYNEQFF. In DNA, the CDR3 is TGTGCCAGCAGCTTGGCCCTGACAGGGATCTACAATGAGCAGTTCTTC.

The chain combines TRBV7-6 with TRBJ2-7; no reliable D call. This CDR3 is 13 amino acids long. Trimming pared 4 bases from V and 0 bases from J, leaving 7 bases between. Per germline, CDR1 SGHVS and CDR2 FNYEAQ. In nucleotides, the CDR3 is TGTGCCAGCAGCTCCTTGTTCTCCTACGAGCAGTACTTC. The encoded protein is CASSSLFSYEQYF.

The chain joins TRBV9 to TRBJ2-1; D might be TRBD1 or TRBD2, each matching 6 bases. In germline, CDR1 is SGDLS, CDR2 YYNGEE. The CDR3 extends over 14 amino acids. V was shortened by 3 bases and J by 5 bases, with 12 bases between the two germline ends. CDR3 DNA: TGTGCCAGCAGCGGCGGGACACCTAACAATGAGCAGTTCTTC. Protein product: CASSGGTPNNEQFF.

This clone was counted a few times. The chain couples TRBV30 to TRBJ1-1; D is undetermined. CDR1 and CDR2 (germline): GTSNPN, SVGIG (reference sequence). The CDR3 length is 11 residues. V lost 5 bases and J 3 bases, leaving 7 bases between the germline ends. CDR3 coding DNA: TGTGCCTGGGGAGAGTACACTGAAGCTTTCTTT. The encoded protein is CAWGEYTEAFF. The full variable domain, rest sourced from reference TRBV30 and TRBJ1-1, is SQTIHQWPATLVQPVGSPLSLECTVEGTSNPNLYWYRQAAGRGLQLLFYSVGIGQISSEVPQNLSASRPQDRQFILSSKKLLLSDSGFYLCAWGEYTEAFFGQGTRLTVV.

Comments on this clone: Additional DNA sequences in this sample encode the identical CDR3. CDR3 protein: CASSIRDRGDEQYF. CDR3 in DNA: TGTGCCAGTAGTATAAGGGACCGTGGGGACGAGCAGTACTTC. J is TRBJ2-7 and V is TRBV19, with D perhaps being TRBD1 or TRBD2 (5 bases each). Germline V lookup: CDR1 LNHDA, CDR2 SQIVND (reference sequence). V lost 2 bases and J lost 5, with 13 bases in between. The CDR3 is 14 amino acids.

CDR3 sequence: CASSFRSGNTEAFF. In nucleotides, the CDR3 is TGCGCCAGCAGCTTTAGGTCGGGGAACACTGAAGCTTTCTTT. This chain joins TRBV5-1 and TRBJ1-1; D is uncertain. CDR1 is SGHRS and CDR2 is YFSETQ in the germline V gene. The CDR3 contains 14 residues. Trimming shortened V by 2 bases and J by 1 base, and 9 bases separated the two germline ends.

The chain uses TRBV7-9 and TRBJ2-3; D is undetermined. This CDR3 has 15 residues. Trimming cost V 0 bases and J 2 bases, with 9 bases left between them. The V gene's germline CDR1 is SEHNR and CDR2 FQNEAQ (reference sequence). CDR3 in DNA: TGTGCCAGCAGCTTAGCACAGTTCGTCACAGATACGCAGTATTTT. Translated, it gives CASSLAQFVTDTQYF.

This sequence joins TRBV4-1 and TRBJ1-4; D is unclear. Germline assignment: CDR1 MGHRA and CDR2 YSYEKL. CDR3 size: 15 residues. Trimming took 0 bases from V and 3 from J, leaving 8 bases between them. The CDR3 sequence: CASSQDEVSNEKLFF. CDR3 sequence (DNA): TGCGCCAGCAGCCAAGACGAGGTATCTAATGAAAAACTGTTTTTT.

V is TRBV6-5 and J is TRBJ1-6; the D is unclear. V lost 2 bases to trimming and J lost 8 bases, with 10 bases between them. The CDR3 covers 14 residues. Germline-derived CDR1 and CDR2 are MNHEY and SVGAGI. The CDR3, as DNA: TGTGCCAGCAGTTACAGGGTTTGGGATTCACCCCTCCACTTT. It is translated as CASSYRVWDSPLHF.

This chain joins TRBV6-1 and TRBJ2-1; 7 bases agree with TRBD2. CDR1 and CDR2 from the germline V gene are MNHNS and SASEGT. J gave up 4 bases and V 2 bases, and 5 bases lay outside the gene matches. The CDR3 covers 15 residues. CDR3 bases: TGTGCCAGCAGTGAACTAGCGGAGCCTTACAATGAGCAGTTCTTC. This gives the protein CASSELAEPYNEQFF.

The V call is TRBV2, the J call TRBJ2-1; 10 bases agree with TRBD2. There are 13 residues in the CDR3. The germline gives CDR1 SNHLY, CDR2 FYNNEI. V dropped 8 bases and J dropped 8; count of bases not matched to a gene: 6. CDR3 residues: CASPSGSGYEQFF. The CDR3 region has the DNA TGTGCCAGCCCTAGCGGGAGTGGCTATGAGCAGTTCTTC. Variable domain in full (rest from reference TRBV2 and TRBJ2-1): EPEVTQTPSHQVTQMGQEVILRCVPISNHLYFYWYRQILGQKVEFLVSFYNNEISEKSEIFDDQFSVERPDGSNFTLKIRSTKLEDSAMYFCASPSGSGYEQFFGPGTRLTVL.

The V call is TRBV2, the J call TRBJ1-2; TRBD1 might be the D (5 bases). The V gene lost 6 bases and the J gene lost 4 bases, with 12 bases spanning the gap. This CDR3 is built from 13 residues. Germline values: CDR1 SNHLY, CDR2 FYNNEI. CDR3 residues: CASRATESYGYTF. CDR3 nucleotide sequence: TGTGCCAGCAGGGCGACAGAAAGCTATGGCTACACCTTC.

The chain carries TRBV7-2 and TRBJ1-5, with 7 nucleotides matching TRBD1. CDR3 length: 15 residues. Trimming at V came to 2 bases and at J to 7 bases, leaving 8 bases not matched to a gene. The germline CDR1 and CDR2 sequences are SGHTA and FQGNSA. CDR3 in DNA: TGTGCCAGCAGCTTATTAGGGGGCGCATACCAGCCCCAGCATTTT. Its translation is CASSLLGGAYQPQHF. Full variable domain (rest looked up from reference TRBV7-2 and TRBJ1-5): GAGVSQSPSNKVTEKGKDVELRCDPISGHTALYWYRQSLGQGLEFLIYFQGNSAPDKSGLPSDRFSAERTGGSVSTLTIQRTQQEDSAVYLCASSLLGGAYQPQHFGDGTRLSIL.

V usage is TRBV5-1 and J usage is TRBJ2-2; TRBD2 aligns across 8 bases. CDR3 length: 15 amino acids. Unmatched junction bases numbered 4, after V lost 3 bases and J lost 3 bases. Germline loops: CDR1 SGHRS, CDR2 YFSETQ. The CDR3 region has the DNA TGCGCCAGCAGCTCCCCAGCGGGAGACACCGGGGAGCTGTTTTTT. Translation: CASSSPAGDTGELFF. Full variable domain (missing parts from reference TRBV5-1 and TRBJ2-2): KAGVTQTPRYLIKTRGQQVTLSCSPISGHRSVSWYQQTPGQGLQFLFEYFSETQRNKGNFPGRFSGRQFSNSRSEMNVSTLELGDSALYLCASSSPAGDTGELFFGEGSRLTVL.

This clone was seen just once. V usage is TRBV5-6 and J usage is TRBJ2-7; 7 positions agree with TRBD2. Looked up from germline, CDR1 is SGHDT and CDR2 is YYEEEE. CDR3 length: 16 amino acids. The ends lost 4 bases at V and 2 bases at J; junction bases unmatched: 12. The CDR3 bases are TGTGCCAGCAGCGCCTGGGACTACCGCAAAACCTACGAGCAGTACTTC. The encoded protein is CASSAWDYRKTYEQYF.

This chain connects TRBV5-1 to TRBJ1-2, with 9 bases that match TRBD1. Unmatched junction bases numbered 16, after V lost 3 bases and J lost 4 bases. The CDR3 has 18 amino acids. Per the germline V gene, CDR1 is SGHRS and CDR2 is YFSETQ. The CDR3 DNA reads TGCGCCAGCAGCTCGGACTGGGACAGGGATTCGGATGGCTATGGCTACACCTTC. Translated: CASSSDWDRDSDGYGYTF. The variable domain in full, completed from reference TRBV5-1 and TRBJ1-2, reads KAGVTQTPRYLIKTRGQQVTLSCSPISGHRSVSWYQQTPGQGLQFLFEYFSETQRNKGNFPGRFSGRQFSNSRSEMNVSTLELGDSALYLCASSSDWDRDSDGYGYTFGSGTRLTVV.

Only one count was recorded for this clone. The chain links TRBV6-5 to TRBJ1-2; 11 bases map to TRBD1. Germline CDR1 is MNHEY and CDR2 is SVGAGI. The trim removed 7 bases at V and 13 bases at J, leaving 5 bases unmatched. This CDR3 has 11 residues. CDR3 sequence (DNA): TGTGCCAGCACGGGGACAGGGGGAAGCACCTTC. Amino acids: CASTGTGGSTF.

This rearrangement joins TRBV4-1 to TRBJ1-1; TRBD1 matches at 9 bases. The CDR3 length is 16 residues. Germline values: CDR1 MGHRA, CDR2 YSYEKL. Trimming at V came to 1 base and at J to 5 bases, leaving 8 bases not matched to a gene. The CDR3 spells CASSQGGGQGLTEAFF. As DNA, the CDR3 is TGCGCCAGCAGCCAAGGGGGGGGACAGGGATTAACTGAAGCTTTCTTT.

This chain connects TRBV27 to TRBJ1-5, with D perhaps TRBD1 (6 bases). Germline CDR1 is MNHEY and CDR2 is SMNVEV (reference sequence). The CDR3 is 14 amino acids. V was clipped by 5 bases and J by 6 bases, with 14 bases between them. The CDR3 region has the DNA TGTGCCAGCAGTCCCGGGGGGCCGGGTCAGCCCCAGCATTTT. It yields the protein CASSPGGPGQPQHF.

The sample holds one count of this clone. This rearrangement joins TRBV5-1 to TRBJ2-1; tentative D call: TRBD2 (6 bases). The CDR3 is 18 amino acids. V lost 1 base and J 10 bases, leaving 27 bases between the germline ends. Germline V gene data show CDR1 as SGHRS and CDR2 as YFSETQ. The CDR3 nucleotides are TGCGCCAGCAGCTTGAAGGGTTTGGGGGGAGTAGCGGACCAAGAGCAGTTCTTC. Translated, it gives CASSLKGLGGVADQEQFF.

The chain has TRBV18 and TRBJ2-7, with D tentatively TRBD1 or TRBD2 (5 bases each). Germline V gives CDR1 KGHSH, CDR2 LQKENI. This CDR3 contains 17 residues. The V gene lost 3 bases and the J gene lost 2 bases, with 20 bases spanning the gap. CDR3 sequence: CASSPLQAEGTPYEQYF. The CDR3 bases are TGTGCCAGCTCACCGTTACAGGCTGAGGGGACCCCCTACGAGCAGTACTTC.

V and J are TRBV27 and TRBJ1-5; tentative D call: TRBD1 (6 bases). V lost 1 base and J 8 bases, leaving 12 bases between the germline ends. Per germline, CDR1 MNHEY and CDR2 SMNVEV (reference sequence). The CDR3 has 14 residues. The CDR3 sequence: CASSLLGGREPQHF. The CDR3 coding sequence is TGTGCCAGCAGTTTATTGGGGGGCAGGGAGCCCCAGCATTTT.

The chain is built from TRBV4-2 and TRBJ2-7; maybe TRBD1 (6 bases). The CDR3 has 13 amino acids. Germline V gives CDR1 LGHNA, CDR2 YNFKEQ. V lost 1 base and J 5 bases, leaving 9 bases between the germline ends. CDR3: CASSQAPGDEQYF. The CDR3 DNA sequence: TGTGCCAGCAGCCAAGCCCCAGGGGACGAGCAGTACTTC.